This entry describes one T cell receptor beta chain. This sample stems from a study of blood T cell repertoires in COVID-19. The germline V gene has CDR1 SGHRS and CDR2 YFSETQ. This CDR3 has 17 amino acids. V dropped 5 bases and J dropped 0 bases, with 15 bases sitting between them. The assay was immunoSEQ multiplex PCR, and TCRdb's table has in-frame clones only and misses some. The table includes about 280,000 clones, 88% detected once. The sample comprised peripheral blood. The chain combines TRBV5-1 with TRBJ2-6, with D maybe TRBD2 (6 bases). This clonotype originated in a woman aged 25 to 45 with COVID-19, enrolled during active disease. CDR3 residues: CASRFSGVSSGANVLTF. CDR3 in DNA: TGCGCCAGCAGGTTTTCGGGGGTTAGCTCTGGGGCCAACGTCCTGACTTTC.